The source of this T cell receptor (beta chain) is a study of beta chain features in type 1 diabetes. Expressed TCRB transcripts were sequenced after all isolated RNA was converted to cDNA. Produced via immunoSEQ multiplex PCR; TCRdb's table is partial and in-frame only. The sample gives just over 450,000 clones, roughly 31% of which show up once; around 0.065% is in the top ten. The CDR3 runs 12 residues. This receptor was obtained from a man aged 18 to 35 in good health. The sequenced sample was naive CD4+ T cells from blood. V gene TRBV21-1 combines with J gene TRBJ2-7; TRBD1 is the table's D call, not checked against the DNA. TRBV21-1 is a known pseudogene. For the CDR3, the DNA is TGTGCCAGCACACGGAACAGTACCGAGCAGTACTTC. Amino acids: CASTRNSTEQYF.